One sample yielded the 18 T cell receptor beta chains listed below, sequenced in a study of T-cell memory formation after mild COVID-19. TCRdb called the 5' RACE reads again in MiXCR, with one record for every CDR3 protein. The table lists 250,000 to 350,000 distinct CDR3 sequences, 15% to 20% of them singletons. Input material: PBMCs or a T cell subset sorted from them (not recorded which). The origin of the receptors is a man younger than 35 who had mild COVID-19 (a few samples of this study predate the infection). Cell type and time point are not known.

The rearrangement links TRBV20-1 to TRBJ2-5; TRBD2 agrees at 8 bases. Germline assignment: CDR1 DFQATT and CDR2 SNEGSKA (reference sequence). The trim removed 2 bases at V and 2 bases at J, leaving 4 bases unmatched. This CDR3 contains 14 residues. The CDR3 loop reads CSARNSGGQETQYF. As DNA, the CDR3 is TGCAGTGCTAGAAACAGCGGGGGACAAGAGACCCAGTACTTC.

This clonotype was counted only a few times. The chain is built from TRBV20-1 and TRBJ2-3, with TRBD2 matching over 10 bases. The V gene end was trimmed by 5 bases and the J gene end by 3 bases; junction bases not matched to a gene: 5. The CDR3 totals 14 residues. The germline V gene encodes CDR1 DFQATT and CDR2 SNEGSKA (reference sequence). The CDR3 bases are TGCAGTGCTGGTAAAGCGGGAGGGACAGATACGCAGTATTTT. The encoded protein is CSAGKAGGTDTQYF.

The chain is built from TRBV6-6 and TRBJ1-1; no clear D gene. This CDR3 is 15 amino acids long. In germline, CDR1 is MNHNY, CDR2 SVGAGI (reference sequence). V dropped 0 bases and J dropped 1 base, with 9 bases sitting between them. Here the CDR3 DNA reads TGTGCCAGCAGTTACTCGAGACTCCGGAACACTGAAGCTTTCTTT. Translated, it gives CASSYSRLRNTEAFF.

The chain uses TRBV29-1 and TRBJ2-2; D possibly matches TRBD1 or TRBD2 (6 bases each). The CDR3 has 13 residues. V lost 4 bases, J lost 6 bases, and 12 bases lay in between. Germline-derived CDR1 and CDR2 are SQVTM and ANQGSEA. CDR3 sequence reads: CSVGRGNSGELFF. The CDR3 DNA sequence: TGCAGCGTTGGGAGGGGGAATTCCGGGGAGCTGTTTTTT.

This clonotype was recorded a few times. The chain couples TRBV7-2 to TRBJ2-7; 8 bases agree with TRBD1. Germline lookup yields CDR1 SGHTA and CDR2 FQGNSA. This CDR3 is 14 amino acids long. The junction had 5 bases not matched to a gene; V was cut back by 1 base and J by 6 bases. CDR3 loop: CASSLESGGGEQYF. CDR3 DNA sequence: TGTGCCAGCAGCTTAGAGTCAGGGGGCGGCGAGCAGTACTTC.

This clonotype was observed at least ten times. The CDR3 bases are TGTGCCAGCAGCCAAGGAAAAGGGGCGGCGGAGTCCACAGATACGCAGTATTTT. Translating it yields CASSQGKGAAESTDTQYF. The V gene is TRBV4-2, the J gene TRBJ2-3, with D perhaps matching TRBD1 (5 bases). V shed 1 base and J shed 2 bases, with 19 bases lying between them. The V gene's germline CDR1 is LGHNA and CDR2 YNFKEQ. The CDR3 loop spans 18 amino acids.

In its sample, this clonotype was seen a few times. The rearrangement uses TRBV4-2 and TRBJ2-7; 9 nucleotides line up with TRBD2. Germline V lookup: CDR1 LGHNA, CDR2 YNFKEQ. The CDR3 has 15 amino acids. Unmatched junction bases numbered 7, after V lost 3 bases and J lost 4 bases. CDR3 DNA sequence: TGTGCCAGCAGCCAGGGGGCTAGCGGGGTTTACGAGCAGTACTTC. As protein: CASSQGASGVYEQYF.

In the case of this clonotype: At one of its ends the junction is not consistent with the germline gene, which may arise from a read error. The chain couples TRBV7-2 to TRBJ1-4; the match to TRBD1 covers 7 bases. There are 16 residues in the CDR3. In germline, CDR1 is SGHTA, CDR2 FQGNSA. The CDR3 nucleotides read TGTGCCAGCAGCTTTGGAGGGACAGCAACTACTGAAAAACTGTTTTTT. Residues: CASSFGGTATTEKLFF.

This chain connects TRBV7-9 to TRBJ1-2, with D perhaps matching TRBD1 (6 bases). There are 14 residues in the CDR3. From germline, CDR1 is SEHNR and CDR2 FQNEAQ (reference sequence). V was shortened by 1 base and J by 4 bases, with 10 bases between the two germline ends. This CDR3 reads CASSLEGVSYGYTF. The CDR3 bases are TGTGCCAGCAGCTTAGAGGGGGTTAGCTATGGCTACACCTTC. Using reference TRBV7-9 and TRBJ1-2 for the parts outside the CDR3, the full variable domain is DTGVSQNPRHKITKRGQNVTFRCDPISEHNRLYWYRQTLGQGPEFLTYFQNEAQLEKSRLLSDRFSAERPKGSFSTLEIQRTEQGDSAMYLCASSLEGVSYGYTFGSGTRLTVV.

This chain connects TRBV28 to TRBJ2-7, with D possibly being TRBD1 (5 bases). The germline gives CDR1 MDHEN, CDR2 SYDVKM. Trimming stripped 2 bases from V and 5 bases from J, with 7 bases between. The CDR3 spans 12 residues. Here the CDR3 reads CASSLPGHEQYV. The CDR3 coding sequence is TGTGCCAGCAGTTTACCAGGGCACGAGCAGTACGTC.

The rearrangement links TRBV2 to TRBJ2-7; TRBD1 or TRBD2 may be the D gene (5 bases each). Looked up from germline, CDR1 is SNHLY and CDR2 is FYNNEI. V was pared by 9 bases and J by 3 bases, with 15 bases between. The CDR3 contains 13 residues. The CDR3 DNA follows: TGTGCCAGTTTCCGGGACGTGTTCTACGAGCAGTACTTC. Translation gives CASFRDVFYEQYF.

The genes are TRBV5-1 and TRBJ1-4; TRBD1 might be the D (5 bases). V lost 4 bases and J 3 bases, leaving 13 bases between the germline ends. The CDR3 covers 15 residues. Germline-derived CDR1 and CDR2 are SGHRS and YFSETQ. CDR3 residues: CASSPGPGSNEKLFF. For the CDR3, the DNA is TGCGCCAGCAGCCCGGGACCCGGGTCTAATGAAAAACTGTTTTTT.

CDR3: CASSQGMETQYF. The CDR3 nucleotides read TGTGCCAGCAGCCAAGGGATGGAGACCCAGTACTTC. The chain combines TRBV7-2 with TRBJ2-5, with D unresolved. CDR3 length: 12 amino acids. Germline CDR1 and CDR2: SGHTA and FQGNSA. V lost 5 bases, J lost 5 bases, and 9 bases lay in between.

There are a few counts of this clonotype. The genes are TRBV7-8 and TRBJ2-7; 7 bases agree with TRBD1. This CDR3 is 14 amino acids long. Per germline, CDR1 SGHVS and CDR2 FQNEAQ. Unmatched junction bases numbered 7, after V lost 6 bases and J lost 2 bases. DNA for the CDR3: TGTGCCAGCAGTTTGGACGGACAGGCCTACGAGCAGTACTTC. This gives the protein CASSLDGQAYEQYF.

This clonotype came up a few times. V and J are TRBV28 and TRBJ1-6, with D uncertain. This CDR3 contains 16 residues. The germline V gene encodes CDR1 MDHEN and CDR2 SYDVKM. The V end lost 5 bases, the J end lost 9 bases, and 20 bases lay between the germline ends. For the CDR3, the DNA is TGTGCCAGCAGTCTTATCCCCCCTGCCGTAGGTTCACCCCTCCACTTT. This codes for CASSLIPPAVGSPLHF.

CDR3 region: CAVTSGGKLFF. The DNA of the CDR3 is TGTGCCGTCACTTCAGGGGGGAAACTGTTTTTT. The chain employs TRBV11-2 and TRBJ1-4; 7 bases fit TRBD1. CDR3 length: 11 amino acids. V trimming: 11 bases; J trimming: 11 bases; junction bases outside the gene matches: 8. Germline CDR1 is SGHAT and CDR2 is FQNNGV.

The sample holds a few counts of this clonotype. V gene TRBV12-3 or TRBV12-4 combines with J gene TRBJ2-7; D unresolved. V was clipped by 4 bases and J by 7 bases, with 14 bases between them. CDR3 length: 13 residues. CDR3 sequence reads: CASSSLIIGEQYF. The CDR3 DNA reads as TGTGCCAGCAGTTCCCTTATTATTGGAGAGCAGTACTTC.

This clonotype came up a few times. This chain uses TRBV30 with TRBJ1-6; TRBD1 might be the D (5 bases). The germline gives CDR1 GTSNPN, CDR2 SVGIG (reference sequence). Trimming removed 5 bases at V and 9 bases at J, with 14 bases between. The CDR3 totals 13 residues. CDR3 region: CAWEGLPGSPLHF. The CDR3 DNA follows: TGTGCCTGGGAGGGACTACCTGGTTCACCCCTCCACTTT.